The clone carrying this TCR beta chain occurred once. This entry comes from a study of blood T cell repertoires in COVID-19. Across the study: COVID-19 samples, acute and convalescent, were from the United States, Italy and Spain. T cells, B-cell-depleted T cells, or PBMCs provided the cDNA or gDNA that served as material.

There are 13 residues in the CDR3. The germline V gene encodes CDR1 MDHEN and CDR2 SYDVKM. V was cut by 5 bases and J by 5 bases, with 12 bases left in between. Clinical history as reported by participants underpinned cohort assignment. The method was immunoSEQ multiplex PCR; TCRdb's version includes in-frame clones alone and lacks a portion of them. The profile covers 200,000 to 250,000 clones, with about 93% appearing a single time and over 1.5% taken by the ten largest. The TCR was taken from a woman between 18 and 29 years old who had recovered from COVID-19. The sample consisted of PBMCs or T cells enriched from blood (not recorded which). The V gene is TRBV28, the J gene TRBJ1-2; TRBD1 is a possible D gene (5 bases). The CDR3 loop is CASSPSTDYGYTF. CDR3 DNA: TGTGCCAGCAGTCCTTCGACAGATTATGGCTACACCTTC.